This TCR beta chain was sequenced during a study of control samples from healthy donors and cancer patients. Looked up from germline, CDR1 is GTSNPN and CDR2 is SVGIG (reference sequence). This CDR3 region has 12 residues. V was pared by 2 bases and J by 13 bases, with 4 bases of the junction left unmatched. Sequencing was performed with immunoSEQ multiplex PCR; in TCRdb, only in-frame clones are kept and a portion is missing. Among around 72,000 clones listed, around 84% were seen once. The material sequenced was blood. The clonotype was recovered from a man in his fifties in good health. The chain joins TRBV30 to TRBJ2-1; TRBD2 agrees at 11 bases. CDR3 nucleotides: TGTGCCTGGAGTCGGGGACTAGCGGCCCAGTTCTTC. Its protein is CAWSRGLAAQFF.